A selection of T cell receptor beta chains follows, all from one sample in a study of blood T cell repertoires in COVID-19. Generated by immunoSEQ multiplex PCR, the TCRdb table keeps only in-frame clones and is missing some. The table lists 250,000 to 350,000 clones, around 84% of them singletons, with almost 1.5% in the top ten. The sample consisted of peripheral blood. The receptor set was obtained from a human donor with COVID-19, enrolled during active disease. The donor label of this sample is uncertain. CDR3s include the opening cysteine and the closing phenylalanine or tryptophan.

v_gene | CDR3aa
TRBV6-2/TRBV6-3 | CASSYSGTGEGEKLFF
TRBV4-2 | CASSLFSSGSGNEQFF
TRBV7-8 | CASSSRRGTEAFF
TRBV2 | CASTAGLHQPQHF
TRBV6-5 | CATSWDREIQPQHF
TRBV7-3 | CASSPGQGTGELFF
TRBV4-1 | CASSQEAGALGNTIYF
TRBV7-8 | CASSIQGRGGPQHF
TRBV19 | CASTRGQNNEQFF
TRBV28 | CASTVLNQPQHF
TRBV5-1 | CASSGGLAGVSDTQYF
TRBV3-1/TRBV3-2 | CASSYLGARGQNEQFF
TRBV7-2 | CASSSGGAATEAFF
TRBV7-3 | CASSLMGQEYNEQFF
TRBV7-2 | CASSSTGGLAKNIQYF
TRBV27 | CASNTGNYGYTF
TRBV19 | CASSIDRGVTGGTFF
TRBV10-1 | CASSETRLAGTSGANVLTF
TRBV11-2 | CASSSTGNTQYF
TRBV6-6 | CASSPTPHRGSSYEQYF
TRBV15 | CATSRGTSGSDEQYF
TRBV19 | CASSIGGSGRGADTQYF
TRBV23-1 | CASSQSRTGGSYEQYF
TRBV14 | CASSQPGTSGRAVYEQYF
TRBV11-2 | CASSFRVVGTGELFF
TRBV12-3/TRBV12-4 | CASRPDGDGYTF
TRBV19 | CASSIDRREMNTEAFF
TRBV7-3 | CASSLASVSGTDTQYF
TRBV3-1/TRBV3-2 | CASSQGRRDEKLFF
TRBV11-3 | CASTLGPGSGEQFF
TRBV4-2 | CASSQGLAAFQETQYF
TRBV19 | CASSLGQNNEQFF
TRBV3-1/TRBV3-2 | CASGTQYTGELFF
TRBV19 | CASSPPSGELFF
TRBV19 | CASSPSSANTGELFF
TRBV9 | CASSEGVWAGGPYEQYF
TRBV6-2/TRBV6-3 | CASSSTGTNQPQHF
TRBV2 | CASSESRAGGYGELFF
TRBV6-1 | CASSDPSMNTEAFF
TRBV9 | CASSVVWNTEAFF
TRBV7-9 | CASSTGTGVGEQYF
TRBV5-1 | CASSLRTRQGSGELFF
TRBV28 | CASSPHRGRFWYYEQYF
TRBV27 | CASSLKRGGTGELFF
TRBV10-3 | CASCGRALTDEQYF
TRBV29-1 | CSVGARSWPHYEQFF
TRBV7-2 | CASSSPGGMYQPQHF
TRBV10-1 | CASSEGGSRNNEQFF
TRBV7-2 | CASSLGRLNTEAFF